This T cell receptor (beta chain) was sequenced in a study of blood T cell repertoires in COVID-19. Study-level background: Sites across the United States, Italy and Spain contributed samples from acute and convalescent COVID-19. Sources were T cells, B-cell-depleted T cells, or PBMCs; the material itself was cDNA or gDNA.

Per the germline V gene, CDR1 is SEHNR and CDR2 is FQNEAQ (reference sequence). This CDR3 has 15 residues. The J segment lost 0 bases and the V segment lost 5 bases, leaving 5 bases of the junction unmatched. Sequenced by immunoSEQ multiplex PCR; TCRdb stores in-frame clones only, minus some. This sample has some 260,000 clones, with 65% to 90% found just once. The count of this clone is one. The source is a woman of 80 years or more with active or convalescent COVID-19. The chain uses TRBV7-9 and TRBJ1-2; 8 nucleotides agree with TRBD1. What was sequenced was peripheral blood. CDR3 nucleotide sequence: TGTGCCAGCAGCGTGACAGGGGCCCCTAACTATGGCTACACCTTC. It specifies CASSVTGAPNYGYTF.